The clone carrying this T cell receptor (beta chain) was observed a handful of times. Trimming removed 5 bases from V and 6 bases from J; junction bases left unmatched: 13. The CDR3 sequence is 16 residues long. From germline, CDR1 is SGHAT and CDR2 FQNNGV. This specimen comes from a study of blood T cells in healthy people across ages. With a J-beta primer mix and a sample-barcoded 5' primer, a second PCR ran roughly 7 to 11 cycles. MiXCR was run by TCRdb on the 5' RACE reads, yielding one entry per CDR3 protein. This sample has 1 million or so distinct CDR3 sequences, with 25% found just once. In addition, the sample was reused for a study of T cells of mothers and their children. From that study: Sequencing got over 8 million TCR beta CDR3 reads from each mother and about 2.9 million from each child.

The V and J genes are TRBV11-2 and TRBJ2-5; the match to TRBD1 covers 9 bases. Material: blood. The source of this sequence is a girl aged 2-10 years in good health. The chain's CDR3 is CASSVPGQGTGQTQYF. CDR3 sequence (DNA): TGTGCCAGCAGCGTTCCGGGACAGGGAACAGGACAGACCCAGTACTTC.